Listed here are 18 T cell receptor beta chains from one sample, sequenced in a study of blood T cells in healthy people across ages (dated by TCRdb to the mid-2010s). The protocol used for the library was 5' RACE. The sequencing machine was an Illumina HiSeq 2500. A second PCR of about 6 to 12 cycles was run with a J-beta primer mix and a sample-barcoded 5' primer. The raw public reads went through TCRdb reprocessing: fastp at Q25, MiXCR clone calling, in-frame beta chains kept. Every entry covers one CDR3 protein and lists the most common genes and DNA from its rows. This sample holds about 640,000 distinct CDR3 sequences; about 54% were observed only once. 30% to 45% of the sample belongs to the ten largest clones. Sequencing was performed on blood. Receptors originate from a man aged 60 to 75 in good health.

This clonotype has at least ten counts. A much larger clone sits a single nucleotide away, making a read error possible. The chain joins TRBV12-3 or TRBV12-4 to TRBJ2-7; 9 nucleotides line up with TRBD1. The CDR3 has 15 amino acids. The V and J ends lost 6 bases and 0 bases, in that order; junction bases with no gene match: 6. The CDR3 sequence: CASRGAGQGSYEQYF. DNA for the CDR3: TGTGCCAGCAGGGGTGCGGGACAGGGCTCCTACGAGCAGTACTTC.

In the case of this clonotype: The junction shows a germline mismatch at one end, possibly a read error. V usage is TRBV12-3 or TRBV12-4 and J usage is TRBJ2-7; 8 nucleotides agree with TRBD1. The J call may not be correct, given that the DNA end is closer to TRBJ2-5. There are 13 residues in the CDR3. The CDR3 DNA reads TGCGCCAGCAGGGCGACAGGGGCAGAGACCCAGTACTTC. Translated: CASRATGAETQYF.

V is TRBV6-1 and J is TRBJ2-4; D may be TRBD2 (6 bases). The tail of the sequence fits TRBJ2-7 better, so the J call may be wrong. Germline V gene data show CDR1 as MNHNS and CDR2 as SASEGT. The CDR3 length is 15 residues. CDR3 loop: CASSDSHGLLYEQYF. Here the CDR3 DNA reads TGTGCCAGCAGTGATAGTCACGGACTACTCTACGAGCAGTACTTC.

This clonotype showed up many times. The chain joins TRBV7-2 to TRBJ1-1, with 7 bases lining up with TRBD1. V was pared by 3 bases and J by 0 bases, with 4 bases of the junction left unmatched. Looked up from germline, CDR1 is SGHTA and CDR2 is FQGNSA. CDR3 length: 15 residues. DNA for the CDR3: TGTGCCAGCAGCTTTCAAAGGGGGCTGAACACTGAAGCTTTCTTT. This encodes CASSFQRGLNTEAFF.

This clonotype was picked up a small number of times. V gene TRBV3-1 combines with J gene TRBJ1-1; 8 bases map to TRBD1. Germline CDR1 reads LGHDT; CDR2 reads YNNKEL (reference sequence). There are 16 residues in the CDR3. The J segment lost 4 bases and the V segment lost 3 bases, leaving 10 bases of the junction unmatched. The CDR3 nucleotides are TGTGCCAGCAGCCATTGGTCCCAGGGGGCGGGCACTGAAGCTTTCTTT. Its protein product is CASSHWSQGAGTEAFF. The whole variable domain, remainder taken from reference TRBV3-1 and TRBJ1-1, is DTAVSQTPKYLVTQMGNDKSIKCEQNLGHDTMYWYKQDSKKFLKIMFSYNNKELIINETVPNRFSPKSPDKAHLNLHINSLELGDSAVYFCASSHWSQGAGTEAFFGQGTRLTVV.

The chain links TRBV7-6 to TRBJ2-7; 10 bases line up with TRBD1. The CDR3 has 17 amino acids. Per the germline V gene, CDR1 is SGHVS and CDR2 is FNYEAQ. J gave up 0 bases and V 4 bases, and 9 bases lay outside the gene matches. The CDR3 DNA reads TGTGCCAGCAGCTCCGAAATTGGGGACAGGGGCTCCTACGAGCAGTACTTC. Its translation: CASSSEIGDRGSYEQYF.

J is TRBJ2-5 and V is TRBV14; D is tentatively TRBD1 or TRBD2 (5 bases each). V lost 4 bases and J 5 bases, leaving 23 bases between the germline ends. The CDR3 has 17 residues. Looked up from germline, CDR1 is SGHDN and CDR2 is FVKESK. In DNA, the CDR3 is TGTGCCAGCAGCCCTCTTATACCGGGACGATTCTTGGAGACCCAGTACTTC. Translated, it gives CASSPLIPGRFLETQYF. Using reference TRBV14 and TRBJ2-5 for the parts outside the CDR3, the full variable domain is EAGVTQFPSHSVIEKGQTVTLRCDPISGHDNLYWYRRVMGKEIKFLLHFVKESKQDESGMPNNRFLAERTGGTYSTLKVQPAELEDSGVYFCASSPLIPGRFLETQYFGPGTRLLVL.

The genes are TRBV3-1 and TRBJ1-4; TRBD1 matches 8 bases. Trimming took 3 bases from V and 2 from J; bases not matched to a gene: 5. The V gene's germline CDR1 is LGHDT and CDR2 YNNKEL (reference sequence). CDR3 size: 16 residues. The DNA for the CDR3 is TGTGCCAGCAGCCACACGGGGACAGGCACTAATGAAAAACTGTTTTTT. The encoded protein is CASSHTGTGTNEKLFF.

Notes on this clonotype: The junction does not match germline at one end; this may be a read error. The chain recombines TRBV14 with TRBJ1-6; D is undetermined. This CDR3 region has 14 residues. Germline CDR1 is SGHDN and CDR2 is FVKESK. The CDR3 nucleotides read TGTGCCAGCAACCAAGATTACAGTAATTCACCCCTCCACTTT. As protein: CASNQDYSNSPLHF.

The chain combines TRBV7-2 with TRBJ2-1, with D tentatively TRBD2 (6 bases). CDR1 is SGHTA and CDR2 is FQGNSA in the germline V gene. The length of the CDR3 is 15 residues. Trimming shortened V by 1 base and J by 6 bases, and 13 bases separated the two germline ends. As DNA, the CDR3 is TGTGCCAGCAGCTTAGTGAGTTTGGGGGGCAATGAGCAGTTCTTC. This gives the protein CASSLVSLGGNEQFF.

Comments on this clonotype: An end of the junction differs from the germline gene, which may be a read error. This chain joins TRBV10-3 and TRBJ2-3; 8 bases align to TRBD2. From germline, CDR1 is ENHRY and CDR2 SYGVKD. The CDR3 contains 16 residues. CDR3 sequence: CTISGISGAVTDTQYF. The DNA of the CDR3 is TGTACCATCAGTGGGATTAGCGGGGCTGTCACAGATACGCAGTATTTT.

This clonotype was recorded a few times. The chain is built from TRBV12-3 or TRBV12-4 and TRBJ2-7, with unresolved D. Deletions cut 3 bases from V and 2 bases from J, with 11 bases between. CDR3 length: 14 residues. CDR3: CASSFDHGPYEQYF. The DNA of the CDR3 is TGTGCCAGCAGTTTTGACCACGGCCCCTACGAGCAGTACTTC.

Concerning this clonotype itself: Compared with germline, one end of the junction differs, possibly owing to a read error. This chain joins TRBV11-2 and TRBJ2-1; 9 bases fit TRBD2. Per the germline V gene, CDR1 is SGHAT and CDR2 is FQNNGV. The CDR3 loop spans 16 amino acids. CDR3 nucleotide sequence: TGTGCCAGCAGCCTCAACGGACTAGCGAATCACAATGTGCAGTTCTTC. Its protein is CASSLNGLANHNVQFF.

The chain couples TRBV20-1 to TRBJ2-7; TRBD1 agrees at 7 bases. Trimming at V came to 6 bases and at J to 0 bases, leaving 8 bases not matched to a gene. Germline values: CDR1 DFQATT, CDR2 SNEGSKA (reference sequence). The CDR3 consists of 14 residues. CDR3 residues: CSASSGTDSYEQYF. DNA of the CDR3: TGCAGTGCGTCATCCGGGACAGACTCCTACGAGCAGTACTTC.

This clonotype was observed a handful of times. This chain joins TRBV25-1 and TRBJ2-5; D perhaps matches TRBD1 (5 bases). Trimming removed 3 bases from V and 0 bases from J, with 11 bases in between. There are 15 residues in the CDR3. Germline CDR1 reads MGHDK; CDR2 reads SYGVNS. The CDR3 region is CASSDRQWYQETQYF. The CDR3 nucleotides are TGTGCCAGCAGTGACCGACAGTGGTACCAAGAGACCCAGTACTTC. Full variable domain (remainder filled in from reference TRBV25-1 and TRBJ2-5): EADIYQTPRYLVIGTGKKITLECSQTMGHDKMYWYQQDPGMELHLIHYSYGVNSTEKGDLSSESTVSRIRTEHFPLTLESARPSHTSQYLCASSDRQWYQETQYFGPGTRLLVL.

V gene TRBV29-1 combines with J gene TRBJ2-3, with TRBD2 identical over 16 bases. The V gene's germline CDR1 is SQVTM and CDR2 ANQGSEA. Losses at the gene ends were 4 bases for V and 0 bases for J; bases not matched to a gene: 10. This CDR3 has 19 amino acids. The chain's CDR3 is CSVAGTSGRAGASTDTQYF. The CDR3 DNA sequence: TGCAGCGTTGCCGGGACTAGCGGGAGGGCCGGGGCTAGCACAGATACGCAGTATTTT.

The rearrangement uses TRBV20-1 and TRBJ2-7; 8 bases map to TRBD2. V trimming: 2 bases; J trimming: 0 bases; junction bases outside the gene matches: 3. The CDR3 loop spans 14 amino acids. Germline values: CDR1 DFQATT, CDR2 SNEGSKA (reference sequence). The CDR3 loop is CSARPTSGSYEQYF. As DNA, the CDR3 is TGCAGTGCTAGACCAACTAGCGGCTCCTACGAGCAGTACTTC.

This clonotype was seen more than once but under ten times. The CDR3 protein is CATQGALTEAFF. The DNA of the CDR3 is TGTGCCACCCAGGGGGCTCTCACTGAAGCTTTCTTT. V is TRBV12-3 or TRBV12-4 and J is TRBJ1-1; 8 bases are a match to TRBD1. The CDR3 consists of 12 residues. After removal of 10 bases from V and 4 bases from J, the junction contained 5 bases not matched to a gene.